This T cell receptor beta chain stems from a study of T-cell reconstitution after alpha-beta-depleted transplantation in children. Researchers prepared the TCRbeta library using unique molecular identifiers, the study reports. TCRdb passed the PCR reads through MiXCR, listing each CDR3 protein once. In the table there are around 680,000 distinct CDR3 sequences, roughly 15% of which are singletons. There are many counts of this clonotype. The sequences come from PBMCs from the stem cell graft donor, collected from the stem cell graft. The origin of this receptor is a human donor who donated a stem cell graft to a child with acute myeloid leukemia.

The CDR3 region is CSVALLHTDTQYF. The CDR3 coding sequence is TGCAGCGTTGCACTGCTCCACACAGATACGCAGTATTTT. The J gene is TRBJ2-3, the V gene TRBV29-1; D remains ambiguous. The CDR3 has 13 residues. The V end was cut by 4 bases, the J end by 2 bases, with 10 bases between. The V gene's germline CDR1 is SQVTM and CDR2 ANQGSEA.